This entry features one T cell receptor (beta chain) sequence. Its antigen is still unknown. Sequence at one end of the junction differs from germline and may be a read error. CDR3 length: 17 residues. Germline V gene sequence: CDR1 SGHKS, CDR2 YYEKEE (reference sequence). TCR beta CDR3 regions were amplified from RNA. HTBI primers were employed in a first-round RT-PCR of the TCR CDR3. TCRdb itself ran the multiplex PCR reads through MiXCR, one entry per CDR3 protein. The sample carries under 650,000 distinct CDR3 sequences, 15% to 20% recorded once. The data originate from a study of T cells in Graves' hyperthyroidism and ophthalmopathy. An absence of ophthalmopathy progression within 18 months meant stable Graves' hyperthyroidism. Aged 18 to 65, the patients had hyperthyroidism that was newly diagnosed and had lasted under 2 months. Diagnostic assessment was based on clinical symptoms, serum thyroxine and TRAb, thyroid ultrasound and orbital computed tomography.

Findings and caveats of the study: In the blood, most expanded thyroid clonotypes above 0.001 appeared as well.

Sequencing was performed on blood. The rearrangement links TRBV5-5 to TRBJ2-4; 10 bases line up with TRBD1. The TCR was taken from a woman aged 30 to 39 with Graves' hyperthyroidism. CDR3: CASSLGSTGGEKNIQHF. For the CDR3, the DNA is TGTGCCAGCAGCTTGGGCTCGACAGGGGGCGAAAAAAACATTCAGCACTTC.